This TCR beta chain was identified during a study of T cells in Graves' hyperthyroidism and ophthalmopathy. General observations from the study: Most thyroid clonotypes expanded above 0.001 appeared in blood too. Ophthalmopathy was model-predicted a median about 6 months pre-onset. Ophthalmopathy and stable hyperthyroidism were told apart by a 13 V-J model.

Researchers amplified the TCR beta CDR3 regions from RNA transcripts. The HTBI primer set was used in a first-round RT-PCR of the TCR CDR3. TCRdb reprocessed the multiplex PCR reads via MiXCR and lists one record per CDR3 protein. The sample records about 610,000 distinct CDR3 sequences, approximately 15% being singletons. Germline V gene sequence: CDR1 MGHRA, CDR2 YSYEKL. CDR3 length: 17 residues. The V end lost 1 base, the J end lost 1 base, and 16 bases lay between the germline ends. To note about this clonotype: The antigen remains undetermined.

This TCR was sampled from a woman aged 40-49 years with Graves' ophthalmopathy. The source material was blood. The gene calls are TRBV4-1 and TRBJ1-2; D uncertain. CDR3 nucleotide sequence: TGCGCCAGCAGCCAAGGACAACTTCGGAGCCTTAACTATGGCTACACCTTC. This sequence encodes CASSQGQLRSLNYGYTF.